These T cell receptor beta chains were read from a single sample in a study of response to subunit inactivated influenza vaccine. TCRdb fed the RT-PCR reads into MiXCR, producing one record per CDR3 protein. Here the sample spans around 520,000 distinct CDR3 sequences, over 9.5% being singletons. Specimen: PBMCs from blood, collected on the day of vaccination. These receptors were taken from a man in his fifties or sixties who received an inactivated influenza vaccine. Both conserved end residues are part of each CDR3. The D gene is left open where the match is weak. Part of the rows lack a size; the others show once, few, many or a class for expanded clones.

D gene	V gene	clone size	J gene	CDR3 DNA	CDR3 protein
TRBD2	TRBV10-2	many	TRBJ2-1	TGCGCCAGCAGAAGGGACTACACCTACAATGAGCAGTTCTTC	CASRRDYTYNEQFF
TRBD2	TRBV28	few	TRBJ2-1	TGTGCCAGCAGTCCGGACCCGGGGGGGATAAATGAGCAGTTCTTC	CASSPDPGGINEQFF
TRBD1	TRBV5-6	.	TRBJ2-7	TGTGCCAGCAGATCTACCGGGACAGGGGGATACGAGCAGTACTTC	CASRSTGTGGYEQYF
.	TRBV6-2/TRBV6-3	few	TRBJ2-3	TGTGCCAGCAGACGCGAGGCCCAGCGGGCAGATACGCAGTATTTT	CASRREAQRADTQYF
TRBD2	TRBV5-1	few	TRBJ2-1	TGCGCCAGTGGACTAGCGGGAGGATACGTTGAGCAGTTCTTC	CASGLAGGYVEQFF
.	TRBV19	few	TRBJ1-5	TGTGCCAGTAGTCCCCGCGGGGGGTTTGGGAATCAGCCCCAGCATTTT	CASSPRGGFGNQPQHF
.	TRBV5-1	many	TRBJ1-5	TGCGCCAGCAGCTTGTCCCCAGGCATGGGGAATCAGCCCCAGCATTTT	CASSLSPGMGNQPQHF
.	TRBV27	.	TRBJ2-7	TGTGCCAGCAGTTTATATGGTAGCGGAGGGTACGAGCAGTACTTC	CASSLYGSGGYEQYF
.	TRBV5-1	.	TRBJ2-5	TGCGCCAGCAGCTTGGCGGGTTCGCAGGCCCAGTACTTC	CASSLAGSQAQYF
.	TRBV9	.	TRBJ2-1	TGTGCCAGCAGCGTAGCGGGTTACTACAATGAGCAGTTCTTC	CASSVAGYYNEQFF
.	TRBV5-1	many	TRBJ2-2	TGCGCCAGCAGCCCCCCGGTCTCGAACACCGGGGAGCTGTTTTTT	CASSPPVSNTGELFF
TRBD2	TRBV20-1	many	TRBJ2-1	TGCAGTGCGGGGAGTAAAGCGGGGGTCTACAATGAGCAGTTCTTC	CSAGSKAGVYNEQFF
.	TRBV11-2	.	TRBJ2-6	TGTGCCAGCAGCTTAGTAGGGGGCGGGGGTGCGACAGGGGCCAACGTCCTGACTTTC	CASSLVGGGGATGANVLTF
.	TRBV25-1	.	TRBJ1-1	TGTGCCAGCAGTGGACACAGGGACACTGAAGCTTTCTTT	CASSGHRDTEAFF
.	TRBV6-2/TRBV6-3	many	TRBJ1-5	TGTGCCGGCTCGAAGGGCGAAAATCAGCCCCAGCATTTT	CAGSKGENQPQHF
TRBD2	TRBV4-1	few	TRBJ2-1	TGCGCCAGCAGCCAAGATGAAATCGTTCGCGGGGGGGCTTACAATGAGCAGTTCTTC	CASSQDEIVRGGAYNEQFF
.	TRBV12-3/TRBV12-4	.	TRBJ2-1	TGTGCCAGCAGTTTAGCCCGTGGACTAACGAGCTCCTACAATGAGCAGTTCTTC	CASSLARGLTSSYNEQFF
TRBD2	TRBV12-3/TRBV12-4	many	TRBJ2-5	TGTGCCAGCAGTTCTACTGGGAGGGTTCAAGAGACCCAGTACTTC	CASSSTGRVQETQYF
TRBD1	TRBV29-1	.	TRBJ2-1	TGCAGCGTCGGGACAGGGGGCTCCTACAATGAGCAGTTCTTC	CSVGTGGSYNEQFF
TRBD2	TRBV20-1	many	TRBJ2-1	TGCAGTGCTAGACTGGGCGCGGGGACTAGCTCCTACAATGAGCAGTTCTTC	CSARLGAGTSSYNEQFF
.	TRBV7-2	.	TRBJ1-3	TGTGCCAGCAGCCGAGGGGAGACAGGAAACACCATATATTTT	CASSRGETGNTIYF
.	TRBV12-3/TRBV12-4	many	TRBJ1-3	TGTGCCAGCAGCGACGGGTACGCAGGAAACACCATATATTTT	CASSDGYAGNTIYF